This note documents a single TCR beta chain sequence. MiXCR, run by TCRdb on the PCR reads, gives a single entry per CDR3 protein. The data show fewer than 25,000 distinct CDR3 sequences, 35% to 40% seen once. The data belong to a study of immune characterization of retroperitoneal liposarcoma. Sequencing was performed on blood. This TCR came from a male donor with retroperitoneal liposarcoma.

The CDR3 reads CASSSTGWELAEQYF. CDR3 in DNA: TGTGCCAGCAGCTCGACAGGTTGGGAGCTGGCCGAGCAGTACTTC. The chain joins TRBV7-2 to TRBJ2-3; TRBD1 might be the D (6 bases). The DNA end favors TRBJ2-7, so the J call may be wrong. This CDR3 region has 15 residues. Germline CDR1 SGHTA, CDR2 FQGNSA.